The rows below give T cell receptor beta chains drawn from one sample of a study of vaccination and CD4 T cells after COVID-19. TCRdb re-derived calls from the PCR reads in MiXCR, one entry per CDR3 protein. The table lists roughly 19,000 distinct CDR3 sequences, around 63% of them singletons, with 1.1% in the top ten. Sequenced here: CD4+ T cells from blood, sampled after SARS-CoV-2 vaccination. The receptors shown here come from a human donor who had recovered from COVID-19. CDR3s include the opening cysteine and the closing phenylalanine or tryptophan. A D gene is named only where the DNA matches it firmly. Clone size is stated in some rows and not others, as once, few, many or a class when expanded.

CASSQTSGRETQYF | TGCGCCAGCAGCCAGACTAGCGGGAGGGAAACCCAGTACTTC | - | TRBJ2-5 | TRBD2 | TRBV5-1
CASKQGSGANVLTF | TGTGCCAGCAAACAGGGGTCTGGGGCCAACGTCCTGACTTTC | - | TRBJ2-6 | TRBD1 | TRBV28
CASSFGQGLYGYTF | TGCGCCAGCAGCTTCGGACAGGGACTCTATGGCTACACCTTC | few | TRBJ1-2 | TRBD1 | TRBV5-1
CAISPDRVSGNTIYF | TGTGCCATCAGTCCGGACAGGGTCTCTGGAAACACCATATATTTT | once | TRBJ1-3 | TRBD1 | TRBV10-3
CASSPFNSDEQYF | TGTGCCAGCAGTCCATTTAATTCGGACGAGCAGTACTTC | - | TRBJ2-7 | - | TRBV27
CASSLAAGRYGYTF | TGTGCCAGCAGCTTAGCGGCAGGGAGGTATGGCTACACCTTC | - | TRBJ1-2 | - | TRBV7-6
CASSLLAGGGQEQFF | TGTGCCAGCAGCTTACTAGCGGGAGGGGGGCAGGAGCAGTTCTTC | - | TRBJ2-1 | TRBD2 | TRBV11-2
CASSPGSRSYNEQFF | TGTGCCAGCTCTCCGGGGAGTAGATCCTACAATGAGCAGTTCTTC | - | TRBJ2-1 | - | TRBV18
CASRVYSNQPQHF | TGTGCCAGCAGGGTCTATAGCAATCAGCCCCAGCATTTT | - | TRBJ1-5 | - | TRBV28
CASSKGRGQGYEQYF | TGTGCCAGCAGTAAAGGCCGTGGACAAGGCTACGAGCAGTACTTC | - | TRBJ2-7 | - | TRBV6-2/TRBV6-3
CASSVPQGQAFF | TGTGCCAGCAGCGTCCCACAGGGACAAGCTTTCTTT | few | TRBJ1-1 | - | TRBV7-9
CASSSTQGGGNTEAFF | TGTGCCAGCTCATCCACTCAGGGGGGAGGGAACACTGAAGCTTTCTTT | - | TRBJ1-1 | TRBD1 | TRBV18
CASSRTSGQETQYF | TGCGCCAGCAGCAGGACGAGTGGCCAAGAGACCCAGTACTTC | - | TRBJ2-5 | - | TRBV5-1
CASSLFGSGSTGELFF | TGTGCCAGCAGCTTGTTTGGTAGCGGGAGTACCGGGGAGCTGTTTTTT | - | TRBJ2-2 | TRBD2 | TRBV5-6
CASSLPNSPLHF | TGTGCCAGCAGCCTCCCTAATTCACCCCTCCACTTT | - | TRBJ1-6 | - | TRBV7-9
CASSLVMSLDVTKNYGYTF | TGTGCCAGCTCACTAGTTATGTCTTTAGATGTCACCAAGAACTATGGCTACACCTTC | - | TRBJ1-2 | - | TRBV18
CASTPVRATDTQYF | TGTGCCAGCACCCCGGTGCGGGCAACAGATACGCAGTATTTT | - | TRBJ2-3 | - | TRBV2